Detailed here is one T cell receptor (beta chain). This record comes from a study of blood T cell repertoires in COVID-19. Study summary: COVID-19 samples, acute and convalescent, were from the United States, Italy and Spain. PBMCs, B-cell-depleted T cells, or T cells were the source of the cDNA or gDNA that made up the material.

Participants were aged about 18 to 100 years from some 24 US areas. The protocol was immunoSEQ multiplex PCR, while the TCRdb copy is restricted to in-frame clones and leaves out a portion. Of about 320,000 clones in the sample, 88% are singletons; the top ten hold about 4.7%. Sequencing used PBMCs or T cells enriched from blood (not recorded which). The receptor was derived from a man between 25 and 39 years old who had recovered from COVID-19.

DNA of the CDR3: TGTGCCAGCAGCGCCCCGGGGAAGACAGGGCCGCTCTATGGCTACACCTTC. Its protein product is CASSAPGKTGPLYGYTF. The chain couples TRBV9 to TRBJ1-2; 7 bases agree with TRBD1. Germline values: CDR1 SGDLS, CDR2 YYNGEE. V shed 3 bases, J shed 4 bases, and the junction held 15 bases outside the gene matches. The CDR3 length is 17 residues.